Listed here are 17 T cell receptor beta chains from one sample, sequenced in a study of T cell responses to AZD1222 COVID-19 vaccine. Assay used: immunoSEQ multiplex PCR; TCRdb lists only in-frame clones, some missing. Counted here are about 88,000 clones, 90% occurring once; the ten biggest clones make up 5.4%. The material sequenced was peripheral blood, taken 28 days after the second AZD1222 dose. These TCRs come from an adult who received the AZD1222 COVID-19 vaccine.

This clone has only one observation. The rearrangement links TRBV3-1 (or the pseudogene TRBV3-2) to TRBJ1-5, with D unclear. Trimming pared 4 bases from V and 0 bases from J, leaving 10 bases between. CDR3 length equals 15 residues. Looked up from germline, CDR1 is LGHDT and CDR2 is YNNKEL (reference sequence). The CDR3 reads CASSRGSASNQPQHF. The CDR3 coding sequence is TGTGCCAGCAGCCGAGGCTCCGCTAGCAATCAGCCCCAGCATTTT.

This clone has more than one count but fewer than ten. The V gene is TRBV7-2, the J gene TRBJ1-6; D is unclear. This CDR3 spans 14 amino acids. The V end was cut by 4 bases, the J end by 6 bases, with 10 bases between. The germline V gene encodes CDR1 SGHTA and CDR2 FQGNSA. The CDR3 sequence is CASSSDGLNSPLHF. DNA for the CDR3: TGTGCCAGCAGCTCGGACGGACTTAATTCACCCCTCCACTTT.

CDR3 protein: CASSLRLAGGSSYNEQFF. The CDR3, as DNA: TGTGCCAGCAGCTTACGACTAGCGGGGGGTTCCTCCTACAATGAGCAGTTCTTC. The V gene is TRBV11-2, the J gene TRBJ2-1; the match to TRBD2 covers 13 bases. J lost 0 bases, V lost 2 bases, and 4 bases had no gene match. The germline gives CDR1 SGHAT, CDR2 FQNNGV. This CDR3 has 18 residues.

CDR3 region: CASSPTRGREENTEAFF. Here the CDR3 DNA reads TGTGCCAGCTCACCAACGAGGGGGAGAGAGGAGAACACTGAAGCTTTCTTT. V is TRBV18 and J is TRBJ1-1; D might be TRBD1 (6 bases). CDR1 and CDR2 (germline): KGHSH, LQKENI. With 2 bases removed from V and 1 base from J, the gap between germline ends came to 17 bases. This CDR3 has 17 amino acids.

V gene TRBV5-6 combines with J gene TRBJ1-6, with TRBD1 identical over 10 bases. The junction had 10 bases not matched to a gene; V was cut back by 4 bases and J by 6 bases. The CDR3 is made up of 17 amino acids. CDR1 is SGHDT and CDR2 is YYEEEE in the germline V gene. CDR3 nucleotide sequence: TGTGCCAGCAGCATACCTACGACAGGGGGCCGTAATTCACCCCTCCACTTT. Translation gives CASSIPTTGGRNSPLHF.

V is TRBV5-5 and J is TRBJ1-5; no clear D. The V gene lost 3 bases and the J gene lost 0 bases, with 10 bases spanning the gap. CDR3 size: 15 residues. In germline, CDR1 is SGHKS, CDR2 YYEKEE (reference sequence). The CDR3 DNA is TGTGCCAGCAGCTCAAGGGATTCTAGCAATCAGCCCCAGCATTTT. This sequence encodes CASSSRDSSNQPQHF.

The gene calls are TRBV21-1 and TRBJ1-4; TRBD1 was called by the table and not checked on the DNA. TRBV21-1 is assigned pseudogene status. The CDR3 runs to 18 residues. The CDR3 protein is CASSNRTRGQTNNEKLFF. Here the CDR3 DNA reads TGTGCCAGCAGCAACCGAACCCGCGGACAGACGAATAATGAAAAACTGTTTTTT.

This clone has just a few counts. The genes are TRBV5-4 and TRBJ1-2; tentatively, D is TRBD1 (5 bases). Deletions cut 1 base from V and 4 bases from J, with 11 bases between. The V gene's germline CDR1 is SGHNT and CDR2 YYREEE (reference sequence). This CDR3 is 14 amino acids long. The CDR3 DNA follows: TGTGCCAGCAGCTTGCTGTGGGGGACCTATGGCTACACCTTC. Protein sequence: CASSLLWGTYGYTF.

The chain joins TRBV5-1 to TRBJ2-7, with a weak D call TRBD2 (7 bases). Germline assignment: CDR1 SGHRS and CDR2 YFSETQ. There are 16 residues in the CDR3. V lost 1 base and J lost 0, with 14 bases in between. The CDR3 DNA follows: TGCGCCAGCAGCTTGAACGGGGGGCTGAGCTCCTACGAGCAGTACTTC. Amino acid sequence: CASSLNGGLSSYEQYF. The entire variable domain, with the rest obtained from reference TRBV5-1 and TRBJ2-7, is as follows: KAGVTQTPRYLIKTRGQQVTLSCSPISGHRSVSWYQQTPGQGLQFLFEYFSETQRNKGNFPGRFSGRQFSNSRSEMNVSTLELGDSALYLCASSLNGGLSSYEQYFGPGTRLTVT.

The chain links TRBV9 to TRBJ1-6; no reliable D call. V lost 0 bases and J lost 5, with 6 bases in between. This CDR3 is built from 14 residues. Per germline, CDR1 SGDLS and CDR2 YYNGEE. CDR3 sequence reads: CASSVEGHNSPLHF. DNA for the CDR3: TGTGCCAGCAGCGTAGAAGGCCATAATTCACCCCTCCACTTT.

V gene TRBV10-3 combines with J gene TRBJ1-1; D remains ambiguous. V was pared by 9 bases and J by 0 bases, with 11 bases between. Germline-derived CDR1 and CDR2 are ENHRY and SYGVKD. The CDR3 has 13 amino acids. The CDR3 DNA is TGTGCCATAAAAGCGAGTTTGAACACTGAAGCTTTCTTT. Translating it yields CAIKASLNTEAFF.

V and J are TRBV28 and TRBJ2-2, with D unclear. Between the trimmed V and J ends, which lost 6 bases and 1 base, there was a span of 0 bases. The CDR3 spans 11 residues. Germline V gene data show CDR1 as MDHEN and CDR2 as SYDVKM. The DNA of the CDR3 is TGTGCCAGCAGGAACACCGGGGAGCTGTTTTTT. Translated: CASRNTGELFF. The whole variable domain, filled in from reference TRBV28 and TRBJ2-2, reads DVKVTQSSRYLVKRTGEKVFLECVQDMDHENMFWYRQDPGLGLRLIYFSYDVKMKEKGDIPEGYSVSREKKERFSLILESASTNQTSMYLCASRNTGELFFGEGSRLTVL.

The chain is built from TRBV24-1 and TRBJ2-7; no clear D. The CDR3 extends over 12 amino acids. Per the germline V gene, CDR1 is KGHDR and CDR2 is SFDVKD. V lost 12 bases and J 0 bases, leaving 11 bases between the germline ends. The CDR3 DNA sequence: TGTGCCGTCCAACAGAGCTCCTACGAGCAGTACTTC. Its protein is CAVQQSSYEQYF.

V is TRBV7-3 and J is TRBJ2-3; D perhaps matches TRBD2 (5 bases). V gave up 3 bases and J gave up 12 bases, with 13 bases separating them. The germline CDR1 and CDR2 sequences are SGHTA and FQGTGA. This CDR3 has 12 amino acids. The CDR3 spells CASSFGSGYQYF. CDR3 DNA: TGTGCCAGCAGCTTCGGGTCGGGATACCAGTATTTT.

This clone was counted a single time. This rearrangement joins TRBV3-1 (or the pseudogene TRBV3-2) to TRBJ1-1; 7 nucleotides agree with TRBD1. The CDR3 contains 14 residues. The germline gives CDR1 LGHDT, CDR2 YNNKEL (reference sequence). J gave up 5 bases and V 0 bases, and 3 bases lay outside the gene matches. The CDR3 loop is CASSQDARGTEAFF. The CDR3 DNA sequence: TGTGCCAGCAGCCAAGACGCCAGGGGGACTGAAGCTTTCTTT.

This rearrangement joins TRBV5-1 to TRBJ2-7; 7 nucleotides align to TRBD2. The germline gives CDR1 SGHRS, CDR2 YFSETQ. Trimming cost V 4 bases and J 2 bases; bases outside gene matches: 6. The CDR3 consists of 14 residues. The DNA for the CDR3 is TGCGCCAGCAGCGGGGGAGGGCGGGCCTACGAGCAGTACTTC. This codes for CASSGGGRAYEQYF.

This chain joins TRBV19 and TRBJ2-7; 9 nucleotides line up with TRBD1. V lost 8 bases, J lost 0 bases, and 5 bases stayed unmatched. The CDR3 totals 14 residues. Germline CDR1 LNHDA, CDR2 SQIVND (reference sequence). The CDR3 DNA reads TGTGCCAGTGGATCGGGACAGGGCTCCTACGAGCAGTACTTC. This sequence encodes CASGSGQGSYEQYF.